These T cell receptor beta chains were read from a single sample in a study of Ad26.COV2.S vaccination and SARS-CoV-2 variants. TCRdb keeps only in-frame clones here, not all; method: immunoSEQ multiplex PCR. Of some 270,000 clones in the sample, approximately 88% were seen once. The input for sequencing was peripheral blood, taken in a trial of Ad26.COV2.S vaccine versus placebo. The receptors shown here come from a person aged 18-65 years who received the Ad26.COV2.S COVID-19 vaccine or a placebo. The CDR3 runs from the conserved cysteine through the conserved F or W. Each record gives: clone size, V gene, J gene, D gene, CDR3 protein, CDR3 DNA. The D gene is left open where the match is weak. Clone sizes are given selectively: once, few, many, or a class where the clone is expanded.

clone_size: .; v_call: TRBV18; j_call: TRBJ2-3; d_call: TRBD1; cdr3_aa: CASSPRTGTSTDTQYF; cdr3_nt: TGTGCCAGCTCACCTAGGACAGGGACTAGCACAGATACGCAGTATTTT
clone_size: .; v_call: TRBV18; j_call: TRBJ1-5; d_call: .; cdr3_aa: CASSPAVGNQPQHF; cdr3_nt: TGTGCCAGCTCACCAGCAGTGGGCAATCAGCCCCAGCATTTT
clone_size: .; v_call: TRBV24-1; j_call: TRBJ2-3; d_call: TRBD1; cdr3_aa: CATSDPGQGATDTQYF; cdr3_nt: TGTGCCACCAGTGACCCCGGACAGGGGGCTACAGATACGCAGTATTTT
clone_size: .; v_call: TRBV9; j_call: TRBJ2-1; d_call: .; cdr3_aa: CASSAPSHEQFF; cdr3_nt: TGTGCCAGCAGCGCCCCGAGTCATGAGCAGTTCTTC
clone_size: few; v_call: TRBV7-2; j_call: TRBJ2-1; d_call: TRBD2; cdr3_aa: CASSYSPGTRSPNEQFF; cdr3_nt: TGTGCCAGCAGCTACTCCCCCGGGACTAGGTCACCCAATGAGCAGTTCTTC
clone_size: .; v_call: TRBV6-6; j_call: TRBJ2-1; d_call: TRBD2; cdr3_aa: CASILHGGTYNEQFF; cdr3_nt: TGTGCCAGCATTTTACACGGGGGGACCTACAATGAGCAGTTCTTC
clone_size: .; v_call: TRBV9; j_call: TRBJ1-4; d_call: .; cdr3_aa: CASSTQQGGGEKLFF; cdr3_nt: TGTGCCAGCAGTACCCAACAGGGAGGAGGGGAAAAACTGTTTTTT
clone_size: .; v_call: TRBV5-1; j_call: TRBJ1-6; d_call: .; cdr3_aa: CASSSGQRDSPLHF; cdr3_nt: TGCGCCAGCAGTTCTGGACAGAGGGATTCACCCCTCCACTTT
clone_size: .; v_call: TRBV19; j_call: TRBJ2-3; d_call: TRBD2; cdr3_aa: CASSMISLAGADTQYF; cdr3_nt: TGTGCCAGTAGTATGATTAGTCTAGCGGGAGCAGATACGCAGTATTTT
clone_size: .; v_call: TRBV7-2; j_call: TRBJ1-2; d_call: .; cdr3_aa: CASSLEDSKRGYGYTF; cdr3_nt: TGTGCCAGCAGCTTAGAGGACAGTAAAAGGGGATATGGCTACACCTTC
clone_size: .; v_call: TRBV11-2; j_call: TRBJ1-6; d_call: .; cdr3_aa: CASSLDSPNSPLHF; cdr3_nt: TGTGCCAGCAGCTTAGACAGTCCGAATTCACCCCTCCACTTT
clone_size: .; v_call: TRBV14; j_call: TRBJ2-2; d_call: .; cdr3_aa: CASSQMPKNTGELFF; cdr3_nt: TGTGCCAGCAGCCAAATGCCCAAGAACACCGGGGAGCTGTTTTTT
clone_size: .; v_call: TRBV21-1; j_call: TRBJ2-1; d_call: .; cdr3_aa: CASPKAGTSHEQFF; cdr3_nt: TGTGCCAGCCCCAAAGCGGGGACTAGTCATGAGCAGTTCTTC
clone_size: .; v_call: TRBV15; j_call: TRBJ2-1; d_call: .; cdr3_aa: CATSRERVEQFF; cdr3_nt: TGTGCCACCAGCAGAGAGCGGGTAGAGCAGTTCTTC
clone_size: .; v_call: TRBV7-8; j_call: TRBJ2-5; d_call: TRBD1; cdr3_aa: CASSRTGATQYF; cdr3_nt: TGTGCCAGCAGCCGTACAGGGGCGACCCAGTACTTC
clone_size: .; v_call: TRBV7-3; j_call: TRBJ1-6; d_call: .; cdr3_aa: CASSPQGDYNSPLHF; cdr3_nt: TGTGCCAGCAGCCCTCAGGGAGACTATAATTCACCCCTCCACTTT
clone_size: .; v_call: TRBV30; j_call: TRBJ1-5; d_call: .; cdr3_aa: CAWTSGGNQPQHF; cdr3_nt: TGTGCCTGGACTTCCGGGGGTAATCAGCCCCAGCATTTT
clone_size: .; v_call: TRBV27; j_call: TRBJ1-4; d_call: .; cdr3_aa: CASSPMASEKLFF; cdr3_nt: TGTGCCAGCAGTCCGATGGCCAGTGAAAAACTGTTTTTT
clone_size: .; v_call: TRBV10-3; j_call: TRBJ2-5; d_call: .; cdr3_aa: CATRPGNQETQYF; cdr3_nt: TGTGCCACCCGCCCGGGAAACCAAGAGACCCAGTACTTC
clone_size: .; v_call: TRBV29-1; j_call: TRBJ2-1; d_call: TRBD1; cdr3_aa: CSVDGQGIYNEQFF; cdr3_nt: TGCAGCGTTGATGGACAGGGGATATACAATGAGCAGTTCTTC
clone_size: .; v_call: TRBV27; j_call: TRBJ2-5; d_call: .; cdr3_aa: CASSLYIGQTQETQYF; cdr3_nt: TGTGCCAGCAGTTTATATATAGGACAGACACAAGAGACCCAGTACTTC
clone_size: .; v_call: TRBV25-1; j_call: TRBJ1-2; d_call: .; cdr3_aa: CASSELGGPPFYGYTF; cdr3_nt: TGTGCCAGCAGTGAATTAGGGGGGCCCCCCTTCTATGGCTACACCTTC
clone_size: .; v_call: TRBV12-3/TRBV12-4; j_call: TRBJ1-1; d_call: .; cdr3_aa: CASSLGVGTEAFF; cdr3_nt: TGTGCCAGCAGTTTAGGGGTTGGAACTGAAGCTTTCTTT
clone_size: .; v_call: TRBV4-3; j_call: TRBJ1-1; d_call: TRBD1; cdr3_aa: CASSFSGTGNTEAFF; cdr3_nt: TGCGCCAGCAGCTTTTCCGGGACAGGGAACACTGAAGCTTTCTTT
clone_size: .; v_call: TRBV15; j_call: TRBJ2-5; d_call: .; cdr3_aa: CATSTTRDAQETQYF; cdr3_nt: TGTGCCACCAGCACCACCCGGGACGCTCAAGAGACCCAGTACTTC
clone_size: few; v_call: TRBV6-1; j_call: TRBJ1-6; d_call: .; cdr3_aa: CASSEAVGRAWNSPLHF; cdr3_nt: TGTGCCAGCAGTGAAGCGGTAGGCAGGGCGTGGAATTCACCCCTCCACTTT
clone_size: few; v_call: TRBV2; j_call: TRBJ1-5; d_call: TRBD1; cdr3_aa: CASSKGTGINNSNQPQHF; cdr3_nt: TGTGCCAGCAGCAAAGGGACAGGTATTAACAATAGCAATCAGCCCCAGCATTTT
clone_size: .; v_call: TRBV5-1; j_call: TRBJ1-2; d_call: TRBD1; cdr3_aa: CASSQTTGAQGYTF; cdr3_nt: TGCGCCAGCAGCCAGACGACAGGGGCTCAGGGCTACACCTTC
clone_size: .; v_call: TRBV5-1; j_call: TRBJ2-5; d_call: .; cdr3_aa: CASSLASGQGGDETQYF; cdr3_nt: TGCGCCAGCAGCTTGGCCTCTGGGCAGGGGGGTGATGAGACCCAGTACTTC
clone_size: .; v_call: TRBV28; j_call: TRBJ2-5; d_call: .; cdr3_aa: CASLDRDF; cdr3_nt: TGTGCCAGTCTCGACCGGGACTTC
clone_size: .; v_call: TRBV7-6; j_call: TRBJ2-5; d_call: .; cdr3_aa: CASTHGPGQETQYF; cdr3_nt: TGTGCCAGCACCCACGGCCCTGGCCAAGAGACCCAGTACTTC
clone_size: .; v_call: TRBV4-3; j_call: TRBJ2-2; d_call: TRBD1; cdr3_aa: CASSPRTGSGELFF; cdr3_nt: TGCGCCAGCAGCCCTAGGACAGGGAGCGGGGAGCTGTTTTTT
clone_size: .; v_call: TRBV5-6; j_call: TRBJ1-6; d_call: TRBD1; cdr3_aa: CASSPGTANSPLHF; cdr3_nt: TGTGCCAGCAGCCCCGGGACAGCTAATTCACCCCTCCACTTT
clone_size: .; v_call: TRBV16; j_call: TRBJ1-4; d_call: .; cdr3_aa: CASHSSRAEKLFF; cdr3_nt: TGTGCCAGCCACTCGAGCCGGGCTGAAAAACTGTTTTTT
clone_size: .; v_call: TRBV19; j_call: TRBJ1-4; d_call: .; cdr3_aa: CASRRAHRANEKLFF; cdr3_nt: TGTGCCAGTAGAAGGGCCCATCGGGCTAATGAAAAACTGTTTTTT
clone_size: .; v_call: TRBV27; j_call: TRBJ2-7; d_call: TRBD1; cdr3_aa: CASSYQSKDRAYEQYF; cdr3_nt: TGTGCCAGCAGTTACCAGTCGAAGGACAGGGCCTACGAGCAGTACTTC
clone_size: .; v_call: TRBV6-1; j_call: TRBJ1-2; d_call: .; cdr3_aa: CASSEVGRDGSGYTF; cdr3_nt: TGTGCCAGCAGTGAGGTCGGCAGGGATGGGTCTGGCTACACCTTC
clone_size: few; v_call: TRBV2; j_call: TRBJ1-2; d_call: .; cdr3_aa: CASSPGDPRYTF; cdr3_nt: TGTGCCAGCAGCCCGGGGGATCCCCGCTACACCTTC
clone_size: .; v_call: TRBV19; j_call: TRBJ1-5; d_call: .; cdr3_aa: CASSIWGGGNQPQHF; cdr3_nt: TGTGCCAGTAGTATCTGGGGAGGTGGCAATCAGCCCCAGCATTTT
clone_size: .; v_call: TRBV7-2; j_call: TRBJ2-1; d_call: TRBD2; cdr3_aa: CASSSAASGGYNEQFF; cdr3_nt: TGTGCCAGCAGCTCGGCGGCTAGCGGGGGCTACAATGAGCAGTTCTTC
clone_size: .; v_call: TRBV14; j_call: TRBJ2-7; d_call: .; cdr3_aa: CASSLETPSHEQYF; cdr3_nt: TGTGCCAGCAGCCTCGAGACTCCCTCCCACGAGCAGTACTTC